This T cell receptor beta chain originates from a study of CD8 T cells in Susac syndrome. This CDR3 comprises 17 residues. Germline V lookup: CDR1 SGDLS, CDR2 YYNGEE. Between the trimmed V and J ends, which lost 3 bases and 3 bases, there was a span of 21 bases. Study-level results: That the number of individuals in its TCR sequencing and HLA analysis was relatively small was acknowledged by the study.

Comment on this clonotype: Its cognate antigen is unknown.

Random hexamers were used to reverse transcribe 0.5 to 1 ug of RNA. An immunoSEQ multiplex PCR generated amplified TCR beta CDR3 products spanning 54 Vbeta and 13 Jbeta. MiXCR, applied by TCRdb to the immunoSEQ multiplex PCR reads, yields one record per CDR3 protein. The sample consists of about 440,000 distinct CDR3 sequences, 75% to 90% of them appearing once. Sequencing of TCR beta was carried out in blood CD8+ and CD4+ T cells. In the multiple sclerosis control group, patients were treatment-naive and had stable or active relapsing-remitting disease. The sample was CD8+ T cells from PBMCs. This sequence originates from a human donor with multiple sclerosis. The chain links TRBV9 to TRBJ1-2, with a weak D call TRBD1 (6 bases). The CDR3 DNA reads TGTGCCAGCAGCGATACACATAACGTAAGGACAGACTATGGCTACACCTTC. It codes for CASSDTHNVRTDYGYTF. The full variable domain, rest sourced from reference TRBV9 and TRBJ1-2, is DSGVTQTPKHLITATGQRVTLRCSPRSGDLSVYWYQQSLDQGLQFLIQYYNGEERAKGNILERFSAQQFPDLHSELNLSSLELGDSALYFCASSDTHNVRTDYGYTFGSGTRLTVV.